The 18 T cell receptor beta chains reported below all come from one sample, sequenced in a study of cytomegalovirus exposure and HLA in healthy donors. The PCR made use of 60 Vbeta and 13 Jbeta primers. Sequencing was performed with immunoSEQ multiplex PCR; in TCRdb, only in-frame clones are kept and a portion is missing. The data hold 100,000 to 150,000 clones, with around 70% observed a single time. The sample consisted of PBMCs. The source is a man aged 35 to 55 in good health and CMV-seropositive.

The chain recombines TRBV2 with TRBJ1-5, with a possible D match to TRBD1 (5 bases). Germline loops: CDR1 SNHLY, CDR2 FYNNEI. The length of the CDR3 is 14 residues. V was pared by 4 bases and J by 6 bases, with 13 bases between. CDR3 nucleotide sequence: TGTGCCAGCAGTGTGCAAGGGGCCATTCAGCCCCAGCATTTT. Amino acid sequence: CASSVQGAIQPQHF.

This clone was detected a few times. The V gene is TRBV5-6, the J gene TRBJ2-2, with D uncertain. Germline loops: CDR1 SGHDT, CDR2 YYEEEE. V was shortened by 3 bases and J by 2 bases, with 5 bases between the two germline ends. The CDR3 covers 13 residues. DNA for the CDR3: TGTGCCAGCAGCTCGTTAAACACCGGGGAGCTGTTTTTT. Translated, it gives CASSSLNTGELFF. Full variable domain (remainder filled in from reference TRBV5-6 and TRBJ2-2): DAGVTQSPTHLIKTRGQQVTLRCSPKSGHDTVSWYQQALGQGPQFIFQYYEEEERQRGNFPDRFSGHQFPNYSSELNVNALLLGDSALYLCASSSLNTGELFFGEGSRLTVL.

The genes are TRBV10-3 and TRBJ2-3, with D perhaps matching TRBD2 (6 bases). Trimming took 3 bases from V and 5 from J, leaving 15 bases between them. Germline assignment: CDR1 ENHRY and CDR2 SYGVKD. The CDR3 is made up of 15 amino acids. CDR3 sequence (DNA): TGTGCCATCAGTGAAATGGGGGACGGGAGAGATACGCAGTATTTT. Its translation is CAISEMGDGRDTQYF.

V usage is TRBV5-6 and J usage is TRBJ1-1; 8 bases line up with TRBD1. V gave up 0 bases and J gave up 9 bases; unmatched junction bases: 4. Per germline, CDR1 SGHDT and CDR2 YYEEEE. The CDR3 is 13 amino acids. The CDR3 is CASSLGGQAKAFF. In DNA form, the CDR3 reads TGTGCCAGCAGCTTGGGGGGACAGGCAAAAGCTTTCTTT.

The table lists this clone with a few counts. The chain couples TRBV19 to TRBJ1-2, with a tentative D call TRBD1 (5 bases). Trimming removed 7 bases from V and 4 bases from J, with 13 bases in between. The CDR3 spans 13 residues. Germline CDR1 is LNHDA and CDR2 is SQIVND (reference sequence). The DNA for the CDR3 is TGTGCCAGTACCCTGGGGCAGGTCTATGGCTACACCTTC. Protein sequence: CASTLGQVYGYTF.

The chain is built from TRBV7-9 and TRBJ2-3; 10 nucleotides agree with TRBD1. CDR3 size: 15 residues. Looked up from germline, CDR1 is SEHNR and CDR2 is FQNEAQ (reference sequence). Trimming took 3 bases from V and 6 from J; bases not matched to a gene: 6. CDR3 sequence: CASSFRDRGSDTQYF. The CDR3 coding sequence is TGTGCCAGCAGCTTCCGGGACAGGGGAAGCGATACGCAGTATTTT.

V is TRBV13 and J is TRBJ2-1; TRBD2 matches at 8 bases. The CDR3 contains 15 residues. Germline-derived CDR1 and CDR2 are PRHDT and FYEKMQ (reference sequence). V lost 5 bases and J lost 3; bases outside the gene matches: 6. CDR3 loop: CASSRGTRGYNEQFF. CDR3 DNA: TGTGCCAGCAGCCGCGGGACTAGGGGCTACAATGAGCAGTTCTTC.

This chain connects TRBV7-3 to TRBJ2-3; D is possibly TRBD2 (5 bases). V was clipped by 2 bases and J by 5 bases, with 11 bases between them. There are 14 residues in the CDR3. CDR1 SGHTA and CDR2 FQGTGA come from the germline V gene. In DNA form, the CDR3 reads TGTGCCAGCAGCTTACTAGCCGCCGGAGATACGCAGTATTTT. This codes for CASSLLAAGDTQYF. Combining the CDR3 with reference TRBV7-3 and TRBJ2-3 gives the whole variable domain GAGVSQTPSNKVTEKGKYVELRCDPISGHTALYWYRQSLGQGPEFLIYFQGTGAADDSGLPNDRFFAVRPEGSVSTLKIQRTERGDSAVYLCASSLLAAGDTQYFGPGTRLTVL.

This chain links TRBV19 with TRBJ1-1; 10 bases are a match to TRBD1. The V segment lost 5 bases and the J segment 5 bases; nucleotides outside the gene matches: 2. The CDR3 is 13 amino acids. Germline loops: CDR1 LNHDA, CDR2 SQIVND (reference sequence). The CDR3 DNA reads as TGTGCCAGTAGTCGACAGGGGGCAACTGAAGCTTTCTTT. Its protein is CASSRQGATEAFF.

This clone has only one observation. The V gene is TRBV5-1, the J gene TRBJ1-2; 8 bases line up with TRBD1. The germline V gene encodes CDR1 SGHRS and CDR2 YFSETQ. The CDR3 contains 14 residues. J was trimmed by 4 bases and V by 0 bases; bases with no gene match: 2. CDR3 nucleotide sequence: TGCGCCAGCAGCTTGGACAGGGGGGTCTATGGCTACACCTTC. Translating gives CASSLDRGVYGYTF.

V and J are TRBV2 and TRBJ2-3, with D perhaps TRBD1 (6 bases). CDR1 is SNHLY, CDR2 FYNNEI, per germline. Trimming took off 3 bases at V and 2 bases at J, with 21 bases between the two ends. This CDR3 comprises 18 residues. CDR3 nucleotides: TGTGCCAGCAGTGAGGCTATAAAAACAGGGCCTAACACAGATACGCAGTATTTT. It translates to CASSEAIKTGPNTDTQYF.

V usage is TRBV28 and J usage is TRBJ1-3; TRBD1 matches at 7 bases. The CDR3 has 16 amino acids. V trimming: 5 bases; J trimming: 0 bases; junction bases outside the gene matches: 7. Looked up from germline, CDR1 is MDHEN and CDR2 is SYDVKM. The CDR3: CASSKTGQNSGNTIYF. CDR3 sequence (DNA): TGTGCCAGCAGTAAAACGGGACAGAACTCTGGAAACACCATATATTTT. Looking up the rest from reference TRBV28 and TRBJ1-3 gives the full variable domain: DVKVTQSSRYLVKRTGEKVFLECVQDMDHENMFWYRQDPGLGLRLIYFSYDVKMKEKGDIPEGYSVSREKKERFSLILESASTNQTSMYLCASSKTGQNSGNTIYFGEGSWLTVV.

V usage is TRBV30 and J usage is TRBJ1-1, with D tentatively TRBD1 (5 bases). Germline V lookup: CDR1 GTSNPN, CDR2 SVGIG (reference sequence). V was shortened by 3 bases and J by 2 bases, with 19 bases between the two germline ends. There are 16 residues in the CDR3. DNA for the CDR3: TGTGCCTGGAGGGGGACTTCAGCCCCATCAAACACTGAAGCTTTCTTT. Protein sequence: CAWRGTSAPSNTEAFF.

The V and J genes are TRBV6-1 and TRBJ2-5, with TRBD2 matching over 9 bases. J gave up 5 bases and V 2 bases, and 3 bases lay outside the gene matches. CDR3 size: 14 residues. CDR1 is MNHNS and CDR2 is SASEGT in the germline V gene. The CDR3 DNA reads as TGTGCCAGCAGTGAACCTAGCGGGGTTGAGACCCAGTACTTC. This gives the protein CASSEPSGVETQYF.

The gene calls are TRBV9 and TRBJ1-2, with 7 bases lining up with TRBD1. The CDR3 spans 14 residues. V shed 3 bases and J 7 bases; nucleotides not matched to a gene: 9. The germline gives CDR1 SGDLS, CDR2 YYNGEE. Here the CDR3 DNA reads TGTGCCAGCAGCGCCGGGACAGCCGTGGGTGGCTACACCTTC. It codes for CASSAGTAVGGYTF.

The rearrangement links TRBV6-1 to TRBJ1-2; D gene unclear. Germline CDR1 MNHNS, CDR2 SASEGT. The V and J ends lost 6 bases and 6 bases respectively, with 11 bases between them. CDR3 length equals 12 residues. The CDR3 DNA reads TGTGCCAGCAGACTAGGGTTTCATGGCTACACCTTC. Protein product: CASRLGFHGYTF.

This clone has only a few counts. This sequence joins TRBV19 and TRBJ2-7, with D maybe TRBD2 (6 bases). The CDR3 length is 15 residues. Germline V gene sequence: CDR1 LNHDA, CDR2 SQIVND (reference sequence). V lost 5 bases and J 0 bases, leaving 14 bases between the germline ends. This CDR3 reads CASSPGTASSYEQYF. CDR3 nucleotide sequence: TGTGCCAGTAGTCCCGGGACTGCCAGCTCCTACGAGCAGTACTTC.

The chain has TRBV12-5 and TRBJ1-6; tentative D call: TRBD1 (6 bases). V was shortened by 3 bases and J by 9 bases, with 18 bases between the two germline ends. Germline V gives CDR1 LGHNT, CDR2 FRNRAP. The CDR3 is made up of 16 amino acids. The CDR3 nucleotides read TGTGCTAGTGGTTTCACATTGGACAGTCGAGGTTCACCCCTCCACTTT. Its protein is CASGFTLDSRGSPLHF.